This passage covers 12 T cell receptor beta chains from one sample sequenced in a study of beta chain features in type 1 diabetes. The investigators reverse transcribed all of the isolated RNA, so they sequenced expressed TCRB transcripts. This table comes from immunoSEQ multiplex PCR, and its TCRdb copy is limited to in-frame clones, with some not included. The sample consists of just over 600,000 clones, around a sixth of them appearing once. The sequenced sample consisted of naive CD4+ T cells from blood. All receptors come from a man between 18 and 35 years old in good health.

The sample holds a few counts of this clone. The rearrangement uses TRBV11-2 and TRBJ2-5, with 9 bases aligning to TRBD1. This CDR3 contains 15 residues. In germline, CDR1 is SGHAT, CDR2 FQNNGV. V lost 6 bases to trimming and J lost 4 bases; unmatched junction nucleotides: 9. The CDR3 DNA follows: TGTGCCAGCAGACTACGGACAGGGGTGAGAGAGACCCAGTACTTC. It translates to CASRLRTGVRETQYF.

This clone has a count of ten or more. The rearrangement uses TRBV30 and TRBJ1-2; D ambiguous. This CDR3 contains 15 residues. CDR1 is GTSNPN, CDR2 SVGIG, per germline (reference sequence). V shed 2 bases and J shed 0 bases, with 13 bases lying between them. As DNA, the CDR3 is TGTGCCTGGAGTATAACCGCCGGACCTAACTATGGCTACACCTTC. Protein sequence: CAWSITAGPNYGYTF.

The rearrangement links TRBV6-1 to TRBJ1-1; tentatively, D is TRBD1 (6 bases). Germline loops: CDR1 MNHNS, CDR2 SASEGT. This CDR3 is built from 13 residues. Trimming removed 5 bases at V and 2 bases at J, with 9 bases between. The CDR3 sequence: CASSPDSNTEAFF. The CDR3, as DNA: TGTGCCAGCAGTCCGGACAGCAACACTGAAGCTTTCTTT.

Turning to this clone: The same CDR3 is also encoded by other DNA sequences in this sample. The chain carries TRBV29-1 and TRBJ2-5, with 8 bases that match TRBD2. The CDR3 is 13 amino acids. Germline CDR1 is SQVTM and CDR2 is ANQGSEA. V lost 4 bases, J lost 2 bases, and 3 bases stayed unmatched. The chain's CDR3 is CSVAGGPQETQYF. CDR3 DNA sequence: TGCAGCGTTGCGGGGGGGCCTCAAGAGACCCAGTACTTC.

The chain uses TRBV9 and TRBJ1-1, with TRBD1 matching 8 bases. V lost 4 bases to trimming and J lost 5 bases; unmatched junction nucleotides: 10. This CDR3 contains 15 residues. Germline values: CDR1 SGDLS, CDR2 YYNGEE. CDR3 coding DNA: TGTGCCAGCAGCCCGATGGACAGGGTTGGGACTGAAGCTTTCTTT. This codes for CASSPMDRVGTEAFF.

The chain is built from TRBV18 and TRBJ2-1, with a possible D match to TRBD2 (6 bases). Between the trimmed V and J ends, which lost 4 bases and 5 bases, there was a span of 15 bases. This CDR3 is built from 15 residues. The germline V gene encodes CDR1 KGHSH and CDR2 LQKENI. Written as DNA, the CDR3 is TGTGCCAGCTCACTGCGGGATTACGTGGACAATGAGCAGTTCTTC. Protein: CASSLRDYVDNEQFF.

The chain couples TRBV29-1 to TRBJ1-1; D unresolved. The V gene lost 4 bases and the J gene lost 0 bases, with 15 bases spanning the gap. CDR3 size: 15 residues. Germline V gene lookup returns CDR1 SQVTM and CDR2 ANQGSEA. The CDR3 loop is CSVVRPGHLNTEAFF. The CDR3 DNA follows: TGCAGCGTTGTCCGGCCAGGCCACCTGAACACTGAAGCTTTCTTT.

This clone was counted only a few times. Germline is not matched at one junction end, which may reflect a read error. The CDR3 region has the DNA TGTGCCGATTGGGGCCGGCGCCCGGCGTGGGGGTTC. Its translation is CADWGRRPAWGF. The chain carries TRBV2 and TRBJ1-2, with D possibly TRBD1 on 5 matching bases. The CDR3 is made up of 12 amino acids. Germline V gene lookup returns CDR1 SNHLY and CDR2 FYNNEI.

V is TRBV20-1 and J is TRBJ2-7; D call uncertain. Deletions cut 6 bases from V and 10 bases from J, with 16 bases between. The CDR3 length is 11 residues. Germline lookup yields CDR1 DFQATT and CDR2 SNEGSKA (reference sequence). The chain's CDR3 is CSATNSQAQYF. Here the CDR3 DNA reads TGCAGTGCGACGAATTCACAAGCCCAGTACTTC.

This chain connects TRBV7-3 to TRBJ1-1; D is perhaps TRBD1 (6 bases). Trimming took 3 bases from V and 3 from J, leaving 11 bases between them. From germline, CDR1 is SGHTA and CDR2 FQGTGA. The CDR3 is made up of 14 amino acids. DNA of the CDR3: TGTGCCAGCAGCTTGACAGGAGGGGACACTGAAGCTTTCTTT. Protein product: CASSLTGGDTEAFF. Variable domain in full (rest from reference TRBV7-3 and TRBJ1-1): GAGVSQTPSNKVTEKGKYVELRCDPISGHTALYWYRQSLGQGPEFLIYFQGTGAADDSGLPNDRFFAVRPEGSVSTLKIQRTERGDSAVYLCASSLTGGDTEAFFGQGTRLTVV.

This clone was detected only a few times. The CDR3 nucleotides are TGTGCCAGCACCCCGTCGTACCAAGAGACCCAGTACTTC. It translates to CASTPSYQETQYF. The rearrangement joins TRBV7-3 to TRBJ2-5, with D unresolved. This CDR3 is built from 13 residues. CDR1 and CDR2 from the germline V gene are SGHTA and FQGTGA. V lost 7 bases and J 0 bases, leaving 9 bases between the germline ends. Supplemented by reference TRBV7-3 and TRBJ2-5, the full variable domain reads GAGVSQTPSNKVTEKGKYVELRCDPISGHTALYWYRQSLGQGPEFLIYFQGTGAADDSGLPNDRFFAVRPEGSVSTLKIQRTERGDSAVYLCASTPSYQETQYFGPGTRLLVL.

As DNA, the CDR3 is TGTGCCAGCAGCACCATCGGACAGGGTAGACAAGAGACCCAGTACTTC. It codes for CASSTIGQGRQETQYF. The chain uses TRBV7-2 and TRBJ2-5; 8 bases are a match to TRBD1. The CDR3 consists of 16 residues. Looked up from germline, CDR1 is SGHTA and CDR2 is FQGNSA. The V and J ends lost 5 bases and 2 bases, in that order; junction bases with no gene match: 10.